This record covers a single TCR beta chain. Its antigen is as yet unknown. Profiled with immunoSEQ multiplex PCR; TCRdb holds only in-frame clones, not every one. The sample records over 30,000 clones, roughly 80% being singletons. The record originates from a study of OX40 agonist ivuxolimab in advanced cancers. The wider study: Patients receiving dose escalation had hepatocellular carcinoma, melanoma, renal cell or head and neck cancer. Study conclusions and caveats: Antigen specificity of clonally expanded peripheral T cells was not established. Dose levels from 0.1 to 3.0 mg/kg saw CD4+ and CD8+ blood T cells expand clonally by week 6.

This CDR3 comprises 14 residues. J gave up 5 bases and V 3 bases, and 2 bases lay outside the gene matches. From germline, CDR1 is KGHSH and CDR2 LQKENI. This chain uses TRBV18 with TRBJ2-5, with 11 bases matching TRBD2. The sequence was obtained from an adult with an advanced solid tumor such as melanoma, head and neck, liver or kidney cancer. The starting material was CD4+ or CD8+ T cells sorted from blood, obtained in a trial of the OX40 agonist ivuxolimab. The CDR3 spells CASSPSSGGETQYF. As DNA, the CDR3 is TGTGCCAGCTCACCCTCTAGCGGGGGGGAGACCCAGTACTTC. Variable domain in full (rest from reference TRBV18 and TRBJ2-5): NAGVMQNPRHLVRRRGQEARLRCSPMKGHSHVYWYRQLPEEGLKFMVYLQKENIIDESGMPKERFSAEFPKEGPSILRIQQVVRGDSAAYFCASSPSSGGETQYFGPGTRLLVL.